This TCR beta chain was profiled in a study of CD8+CD57+ T cells in acquired aplastic anemia. CD8+CD57+ cell expansion, shown by flow cytometry, had occurred in the patients selected for sequencing. Losses at the gene ends were 7 bases for V and 4 bases for J; bases not matched to a gene: 11. CDR1 and CDR2 from the germline V gene are DFQATT and SNEGSKA (reference sequence). This CDR3 region has 14 residues. Profiles of TCR beta VDJ and CDR3 were generated from a genomic DNA template. MiXCR, applied by TCRdb to the reads, yields one record per CDR3 protein. The table lists 250,000 to 300,000 distinct CDR3 sequences, 50% to 65% of them singletons.

The clonotype originates from a human donor with aplastic anemia. V gene TRBV20-1 combines with J gene TRBJ2-3, with 7 bases lining up with TRBD2. Sequenced material: sorted CD4+, CD8+, or CD8+CD57+ T cells (not recorded which) from PBMCs. CDR3 DNA: TGCAGTGAGTCGGGGGGTCTAGCTGCAGATACGCAGTATTTT. Its protein product is CSESGGLAADTQYF.